The clone carrying this TCR beta chain was seen only once. Genomic DNA of every subset was divided equally among multiple immunoSEQ plates. Here immunoSEQ multiplex PCR was the method, and the copy in TCRdb shows in-frame clones only, minus some. The table records about 1,500,000 clones, over 95% of them present only once. The sample comes from a study of shared clonotypes between healthy human individuals. The clonotype was recovered from a young man in good health. The sample taken for sequencing was naive CD4+ T cells sorted from blood. Subset reported: CD45RA+ positively selected.

The CDR3, as DNA: TGTGCCAGCAGGAAGCGGGAGACGGGGAATGAGCAGTTCTTC. Its protein is CASRKRETGNEQFF. The rearrangement links TRBV2 to TRBJ2-1, with 8 positions matching TRBD2. Germline lookup yields CDR1 SNHLY and CDR2 FYNNEI. CDR3 length: 14 residues. V gave up 6 bases and J gave up 7 bases; unmatched junction bases: 8.